Given below is one T cell receptor beta chain in context. This clonotype was seen a handful of times. What antigen it recognizes has not been identified. No much larger clone exists at a distance of one base, and base qualities are not known. The TCR beta CDR3 regions were amplified from RNA transcripts. For the first round of RT-PCR on the TCR CDR3, the HTBI primer set was used together with the Qiagen OneStep RT-PCR kit. Libraries were constructed in a second round of multiplex PCR, after which size selection and purification were performed. The libraries were sequenced on an Illumina HiSeq2000 using paired-end 100 bp reads. On the authors' methods: Raw data were processed with SOAPnuke, discarding reads with adapters, uncalled bases, mean Phred below 15, or no exact constant-primer or identifier match. COPE v1.2.5 was used to merge high-quality paired reads, and clonotypes were defined as unique nucleotide sequences. MiTCR v1.1 was used to align the clonotypes against IMGT TRBV, TRBD and TRBJ reference segments. Only V-J combinations with frequency above 0.0001, covering 99% to 99.2% of repertoires, were analysed. A TCS score was defined as the ratio of F50 (clonal expansion) to E x V (chaos), with BLOSUM62-based TCRdist applied between CDR3 peptides within each V-J. Welch's t-statistics and random forest reduced around 520 V-J features to about 13, which were used in a naive Bayes classifier (R e1071). The raw public reads went through TCRdb reprocessing: fastp at Q25, MiXCR clone calling, in-frame beta chains kept. CDR3 protein sequences are deduplicated, and each keeps its most common genes and DNA. The V and J calls here are based on TCRdb, not the publication. The sample table holds about 640,000 distinct CDR3 sequences, of which about a fifth were seen once. Under 35% of the sample is in the top ten clones.

In the ophthalmopathy patients, disease was moderately to severely active, with a Clinical Activity Score of 3 or more, a NOSPECS grade of 4 or more, and a duration of less than 3 months. The study excluded patients with uncontrolled infections, other autoimmune diseases, pregnancy or lactation. Diagnoses relied on clinical symptoms, serum thyroxine and TRAb, thyroid ultrasound and orbital computed tomography. PBMCs were separated from 10 ml of fresh peripheral blood using Ficoll-Paque density gradient centrifugation. Total RNA was extracted using Trizol reagent, and RNA quality was assessed on an Agilent 2100 Bioanalyzer. The sample originates from a study of T cells in Graves' hyperthyroidism and ophthalmopathy (dated by TCRdb to the late 2010s). Looking at the study overall: Peripheral blood was sampled at the time of initial diagnosis, prior to any treatment. To identify TCR V-J signatures that set the groups apart, the researchers used a discovery cohort of about a hundred patients, made up of roughly 45 with Graves' ophthalmopathy and about 60 with stable Graves' hyperthyroidism. Prospective prediction of ophthalmopathy was tested in an independent validation cohort of 18 hyperthyroidism patients and around 16 patients who later progressed to ophthalmopathy. The approximately 98 discovery patients were randomly divided into training and test sets at a 7:3 ratio. Thyroid tissue and blood T-cell repertoires from six Graves' hyperthyroidism patients were also compared in the study. Following sampling, methimazole starting at 30 mg daily was given to hyperthyroidism patients, and high-dose intravenous methylprednisolone was given to ophthalmopathy patients. The paper describes TCR Vbeta CDR3 sequencing of 135 peripheral blood samples, made up of under 50 ophthalmopathy patients, roughly 72 hyperthyroidism patients and 17 progressor patients. The paper's findings and limits, for the study overall: A model built on a 13 V-J signature distinguished ophthalmopathy from stable hyperthyroidism, reaching roughly 88% sensitivity and about 81% specificity in cross-validation and 80%/75% in testing. No statistical method was used to set the sample size in advance, and investigators knew the group allocation. Most expanded thyroid clonotypes (frequency above 0.001) were also found in blood, which suggests that blood repertoires may mirror thyroid immune responses. In validation, the model predicted progression to ophthalmopathy a median of roughly 6.2 months before onset, with over 55% sensitivity and nearly 75% specificity.

The CDR3 starts with the cysteine, ends with the phenylalanine, and has 14 residues. Left in the record is the CDR3 DNA by itself, 42 bases read in frame from the first base. Deletion took 0 bases off V and 4 bases off J, with a span of 9 bases between the germline ends. Sequences MNHNY (CDR1) and SVGAGI (CDR2) are obtained from the germline V gene (reference sequence). The V gene is TRBV6-6 and the J gene is TRBJ2-5; there is no confident call for the D gene. The sequence derives from a man aged 25-45 years with Graves' ophthalmopathy. Source material: blood. The DNA is TGTGCCAGCAGTTACTCGACGGTGGGAGAGACCCAGTACTTC. Its protein product is CASSYSTVGETQYF.